The 18 T cell receptor beta chains listed next were all sequenced from one sample in a study of T-cell reconstitution after alpha-beta-depleted transplantation in children. Preparation of the TCRbeta library was carried out with unique molecular identifiers. TCRdb independently ran MiXCR on the PCR reads; one entry per CDR3 protein. The sample records approximately 210,000 distinct CDR3 sequences, approximately 19% being singletons. The sequences come from PBMCs, mostly from graft donor cells, collected 360 days after TCRalphabeta/CD19-depleted stem cell transplant. These receptors were obtained from a male patient between 2 and 10 years old who had a stem cell transplant for acute lymphoblastic leukemia, so the T cells may come from the graft donor.

This clonotype was detected only a few times. The chain is built from TRBV27 and TRBJ2-7; no firm D call. V was shortened by 9 bases and J by 2 bases, with 14 bases between the two germline ends. The CDR3 contains 13 residues. Germline V gene data show CDR1 as MNHEY and CDR2 as SMNVEV (reference sequence). CDR3 nucleotide sequence: TGTGCCAGTTACGGGTCCACGCCCTACGAGCAGTACTTC. Encoded protein: CASYGSTPYEQYF.

This clonotype was recorded a few times. V and J are TRBV29-1 and TRBJ2-7; possible D gene TRBD1, 6 bases. Trimming removed 4 bases at V and 2 bases at J, with 21 bases between. Germline V CDR1 and CDR2: SQVTM, ANQGSEA. This CDR3 is built from 16 residues. CDR3 DNA: TGCAGCGTTGTGGACAGATTAAGTAATAGAGCCTACGAGCAGTACTTC. It yields the protein CSVVDRLSNRAYEQYF.

This clonotype was counted between two and nine times. This rearrangement joins TRBV5-1 to TRBJ2-7; possible D gene TRBD1, 6 bases. Trimming cost V 4 bases and J 0 bases, with 17 bases left between them. The CDR3 has 16 amino acids. Germline assignment: CDR1 SGHRS and CDR2 YFSETQ. The CDR3: CASSLNTGKTSYEQYF. CDR3 sequence (DNA): TGCGCCAGCAGCCTTAACACAGGGAAGACCTCCTACGAGCAGTACTTC.

J is TRBJ1-2 and V is TRBV12-3 or TRBV12-4, with D uncertain. This CDR3 is 15 amino acids long. V lost 3 bases, J lost 5 bases, and 16 bases lay in between. CDR3 nucleotides: TGTGCCAGCAGTTTTTCCCAAGGGTTTGGGTATGGCTACACCTTC. Its translation is CASSFSQGFGYGYTF.

A few counts support this clonotype. J is TRBJ2-1 and V is TRBV4-1, with TRBD2 matching 15 bases. This CDR3 region has 21 residues. V lost 0 bases to trimming and J lost 2 bases; unmatched junction nucleotides: 11. CDR1 and CDR2 (germline): MGHRA, YSYEKL. CDR3 sequence reads: CASSQDLGLAGGPRAYNEQFF. Here the CDR3 DNA reads TGCGCCAGCAGCCAAGATCTCGGACTAGCGGGAGGGCCTAGGGCCTACAATGAGCAGTTCTTC.

The CDR3 DNA reads as TGTGCCAGCAGTACCGAGCGGGGGATTACCAATGAGCAGTTCTTC. It codes for CASSTERGITNEQFF. The chain couples TRBV7-9 to TRBJ2-1; TRBD2 matches 8 bases. With V trimmed by 6 bases and J by 6 bases, 10 bases remained unmatched. Germline loops: CDR1 SEHNR, CDR2 FQNEAQ (reference sequence). This CDR3 region has 15 residues.

This clonotype was seen a few times. This chain uses TRBV27 with TRBJ2-3; no reliable D call. This CDR3 is 17 amino acids long. V was cut by 4 bases and J by 3 bases, with 20 bases left in between. Germline lookup yields CDR1 MNHEY and CDR2 SMNVEV (reference sequence). The CDR3: CASSYSHLDGSTDTQYF. The CDR3 DNA reads as TGTGCCAGCAGTTATTCCCACTTAGATGGATCAACAGATACGCAGTATTTT.

The chain is built from TRBV20-1 and TRBJ1-2, with D possibly TRBD1 on 6 matching bases. Trimming removed 6 bases at V and 8 bases at J, with 19 bases between. Germline V gene sequence: CDR1 DFQATT, CDR2 SNEGSKA (reference sequence). This CDR3 has 13 residues. The CDR3 sequence is CSATPVWGRGYTF. The CDR3 DNA follows: TGCAGTGCAACCCCCGTATGGGGGCGCGGCTACACCTTC.

The chain combines TRBV18 with TRBJ2-5; no reliable D call. The CDR3 contains 13 residues. The germline V gene encodes CDR1 KGHSH and CDR2 LQKENI. V lost 0 bases to trimming and J lost 2 bases, with 4 bases between them. CDR3 sequence reads: CASSPPEQETQYF. The CDR3 coding sequence is TGTGCCAGCTCACCACCTGAGCAAGAGACCCAGTACTTC.

This clonotype has more than one count but fewer than ten. J is TRBJ2-1 and V is TRBV7-2; perhaps D is TRBD1 or TRBD2 (7 bases each). CDR3 length equals 16 residues. The germline gives CDR1 SGHTA, CDR2 FQGNSA. Trimming removed 11 bases from V and 0 bases from J, with 20 bases in between. Written as DNA, the CDR3 is TGTGCCCCAGGGGGGGGGCTTCTCAGCTCCTACAATGAGCAGTTCTTC. This gives the protein CAPGGGLLSSYNEQFF.

This clonotype was detected a few times. The J gene is TRBJ2-7, the V gene TRBV20-1; D remains unclear. The CDR3 runs to 12 residues. Germline values: CDR1 DFQATT, CDR2 SNEGSKA (reference sequence). Trimming stripped 1 base from V and 2 bases from J, with 6 bases between. The CDR3 DNA follows: TGCAGTGCTAGAGGGACCCCCTACGAGCAGTACTTC. Its translation: CSARGTPYEQYF.

The chain has TRBV25-1 and TRBJ2-4; D is uncertain. In germline, CDR1 is MGHDK, CDR2 SYGVNS. This CDR3 has 12 residues. V lost 4 bases and J lost 8, with 9 bases in between. The CDR3 loop is CASSGQKDIQYF. CDR3 coding DNA: TGTGCCAGCAGTGGCCAGAAAGACATTCAGTACTTC.

The chain recombines TRBV4-1 with TRBJ2-1; 13 bases agree with TRBD2. CDR3 length: 18 amino acids. With 4 bases clipped from V and 2 bases from J, the junction kept 8 bases outside the gene matches. Germline V gives CDR1 MGHRA, CDR2 YSYEKL. The CDR3 DNA sequence: TGCGCCAGCAGCCTCACACCGGGACTAGCGGGACCCTACAATGAGCAGTTCTTC. It encodes CASSLTPGLAGPYNEQFF.

This clonotype was seen repeatedly, ten times or more. This chain connects TRBV6-4 to TRBJ2-2; D is ambiguous. CDR3 size: 14 residues. Trimming removed 5 bases at V and 5 bases at J, with 12 bases between. The germline CDR1 and CDR2 sequences are MRHNA and SNTAGT. DNA of the CDR3: TGTGCCAGCAGTCAAGGGTACGCGACCGGGGAGCTGTTTTTT. Its protein product is CASSQGYATGELFF.

This clonotype showed up just a few times. The chain employs TRBV5-1 and TRBJ2-7, with 7 nucleotides matching TRBD2. Germline values: CDR1 SGHRS, CDR2 YFSETQ. The CDR3 covers 17 residues. Unmatched junction bases numbered 12, after V lost 1 base and J lost 2 bases. In DNA, the CDR3 is TGCGCCAGCAGCTTGAGTAAGGGAGCGGGGATTACCTACGAGCAGTACTTC. Its translation is CASSLSKGAGITYEQYF. Variable domain in full (rest from reference TRBV5-1 and TRBJ2-7): KAGVTQTPRYLIKTRGQQVTLSCSPISGHRSVSWYQQTPGQGLQFLFEYFSETQRNKGNFPGRFSGRQFSNSRSEMNVSTLELGDSALYLCASSLSKGAGITYEQYFGPGTRLTVT.

The chain links TRBV5-1 to TRBJ2-3, with 7 bases lining up with TRBD1. The ends lost 3 bases at V and 6 bases at J; junction bases unmatched: 16. The germline V gene encodes CDR1 SGHRS and CDR2 YFSETQ. The CDR3 extends over 17 amino acids. Here the CDR3 DNA reads TGCGCCAGCAGCTCTCACCCCCGGGACAGCCCCGGGGATACGCAGTATTTT. This codes for CASSSHPRDSPGDTQYF.

The gene calls are TRBV6-1 and TRBJ2-1; tentative D call: TRBD2 (6 bases). The CDR3 length is 17 residues. Germline V gives CDR1 MNHNS, CDR2 SASEGT. Trimming took off 0 bases at V and 4 bases at J, with 16 bases between the two ends. The CDR3 nucleotides read TGTGCCAGCAGTGAAGCGCTCGGGGGAACTAAATACAATGAGCAGTTCTTC. Translation: CASSEALGGTKYNEQFF.

This clonotype was detected only a few times. The rearrangement uses TRBV4-1 and TRBJ2-7; 9 nucleotides align to TRBD2. Germline V gives CDR1 MGHRA, CDR2 YSYEKL. The CDR3 spans 15 residues. V dropped 3 bases and J dropped 3; count of bases not matched to a gene: 6. For the CDR3, the DNA is TGCGCCAGCAGCCAGGCTAGCGGGGACTACTACGAGCAGTACTTC. This gives the protein CASSQASGDYYEQYF.